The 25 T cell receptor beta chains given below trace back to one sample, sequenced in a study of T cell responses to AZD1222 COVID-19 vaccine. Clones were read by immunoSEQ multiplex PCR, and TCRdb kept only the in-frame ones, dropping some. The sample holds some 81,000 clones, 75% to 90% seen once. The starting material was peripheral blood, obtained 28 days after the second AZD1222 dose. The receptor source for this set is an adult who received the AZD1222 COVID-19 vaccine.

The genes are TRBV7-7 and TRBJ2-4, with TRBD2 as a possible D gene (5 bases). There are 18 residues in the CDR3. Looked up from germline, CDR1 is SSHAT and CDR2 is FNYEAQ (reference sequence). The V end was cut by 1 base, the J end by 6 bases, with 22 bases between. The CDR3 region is CASSLEDGKERKGNIQYF. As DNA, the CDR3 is TGTGCCAGCAGCTTAGAGGACGGGAAAGAGAGAAAAGGAAACATTCAGTACTTC.

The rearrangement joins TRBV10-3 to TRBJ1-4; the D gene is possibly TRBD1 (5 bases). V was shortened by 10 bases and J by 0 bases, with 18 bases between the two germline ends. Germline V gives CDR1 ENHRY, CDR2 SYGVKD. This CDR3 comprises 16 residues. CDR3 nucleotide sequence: TGTGCCAGCCGAGGGGACCAAGCCGCAACTAATGAAAAACTGTTTTTT. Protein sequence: CASRGDQAATNEKLFF.

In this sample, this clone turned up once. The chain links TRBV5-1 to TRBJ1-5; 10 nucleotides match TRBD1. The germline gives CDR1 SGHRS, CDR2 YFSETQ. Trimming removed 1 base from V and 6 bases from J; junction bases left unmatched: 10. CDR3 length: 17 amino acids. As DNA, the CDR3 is TGCGCCAGCAGCTTGAATCCGGGACAGGGGCTAAGTCAGCCCCAGCATTTT. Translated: CASSLNPGQGLSQPQHF.

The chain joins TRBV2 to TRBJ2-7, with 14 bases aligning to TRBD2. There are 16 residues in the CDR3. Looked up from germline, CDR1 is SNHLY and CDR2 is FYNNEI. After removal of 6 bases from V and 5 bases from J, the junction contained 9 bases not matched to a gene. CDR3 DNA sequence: TGTGCCAGCAGCGCGAGACTAGCGGGGGGGCTCGACGAGCAGTACTTC. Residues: CASSARLAGGLDEQYF.

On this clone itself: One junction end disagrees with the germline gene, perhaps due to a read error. The CDR3 coding sequence is TGTGCTAGCAGCCAGGGACAGGGGGCCGAAAAACTGTTTTTT. It codes for CASSQGQGAEKLFF. The J gene is TRBJ1-4, the V gene TRBV7-2; TRBD1 agrees at 12 bases. This CDR3 comprises 14 residues. CDR1 SGHTA and CDR2 FQGNSA come from the germline V gene.

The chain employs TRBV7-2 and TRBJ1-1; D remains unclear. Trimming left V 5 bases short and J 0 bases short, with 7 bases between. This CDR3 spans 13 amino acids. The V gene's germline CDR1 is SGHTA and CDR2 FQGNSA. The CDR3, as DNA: TGTGCCAGCAGCGGACGGTTGAACACTGAAGCTTTCTTT. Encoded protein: CASSGRLNTEAFF.

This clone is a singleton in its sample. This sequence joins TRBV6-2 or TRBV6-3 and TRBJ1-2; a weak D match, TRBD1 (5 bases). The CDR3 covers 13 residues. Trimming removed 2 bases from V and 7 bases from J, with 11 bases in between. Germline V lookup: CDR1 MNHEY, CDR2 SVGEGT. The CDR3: CASSYSRDGGYTF. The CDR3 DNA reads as TGTGCCAGCAGTTACAGCAGGGATGGTGGCTACACCTTC.

CDR3 coding DNA: TGCAGCGTTGAGAGGGGGAACACCATATATTTT. Encoded protein: CSVERGNTIYF. This chain uses TRBV29-1 with TRBJ1-3, with D perhaps matching TRBD1 (6 bases). This CDR3 has 11 residues. Germline CDR1 and CDR2: SQVTM and ANQGSEA. V was pared by 3 bases and J by 7 bases, with 7 bases between.

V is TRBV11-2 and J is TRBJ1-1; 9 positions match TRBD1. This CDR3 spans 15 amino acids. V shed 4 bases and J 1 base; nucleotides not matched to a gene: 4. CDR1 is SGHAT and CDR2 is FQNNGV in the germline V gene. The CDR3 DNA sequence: TGTGCCAGCAGCTCCTCGGACAGGGGGAACACTGAAGCTTTCTTT. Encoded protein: CASSSSDRGNTEAFF.

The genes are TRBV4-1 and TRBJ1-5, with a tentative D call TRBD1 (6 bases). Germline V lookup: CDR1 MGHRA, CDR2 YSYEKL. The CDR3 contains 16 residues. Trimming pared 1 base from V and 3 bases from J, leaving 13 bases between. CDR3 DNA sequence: TGCGCCAGCAGCCAAGGCGCCAGGGGCTACAATCAGCCCCAGCATTTT. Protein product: CASSQGARGYNQPQHF.

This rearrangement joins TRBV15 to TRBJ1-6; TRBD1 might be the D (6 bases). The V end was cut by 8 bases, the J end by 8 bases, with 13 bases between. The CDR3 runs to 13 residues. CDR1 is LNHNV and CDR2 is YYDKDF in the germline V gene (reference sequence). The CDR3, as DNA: TGTGCCACCGCGGGCAGGGGCGATTCACCCCTCCACTTT. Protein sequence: CATAGRGDSPLHF.

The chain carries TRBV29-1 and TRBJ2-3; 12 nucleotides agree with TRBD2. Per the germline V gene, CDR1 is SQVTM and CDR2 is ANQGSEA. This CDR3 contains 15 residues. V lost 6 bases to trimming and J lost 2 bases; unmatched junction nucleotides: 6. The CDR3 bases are TGCAGCGTCAGGTCTAGCGGGGGGGCCACAGATACGCAGTATTTT. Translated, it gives CSVRSSGGATDTQYF.

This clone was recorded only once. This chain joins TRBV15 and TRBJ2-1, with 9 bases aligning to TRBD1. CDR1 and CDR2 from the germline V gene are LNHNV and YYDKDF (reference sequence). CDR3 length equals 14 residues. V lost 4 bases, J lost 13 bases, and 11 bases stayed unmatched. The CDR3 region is CATSTPGQGIFQFF. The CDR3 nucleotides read TGTGCCACCAGCACTCCGGGACAGGGAATTTTTCAGTTCTTC.

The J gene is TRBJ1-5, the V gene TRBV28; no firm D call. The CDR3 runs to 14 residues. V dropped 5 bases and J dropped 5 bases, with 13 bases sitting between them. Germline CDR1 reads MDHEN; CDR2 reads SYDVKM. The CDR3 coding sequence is TGTGCCAGCAGTCCCCCGCAGAGGGATCAGCCCCAGCATTTT. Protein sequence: CASSPPQRDQPQHF. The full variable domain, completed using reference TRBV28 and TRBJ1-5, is DVKVTQSSRYLVKRTGEKVFLECVQDMDHENMFWYRQDPGLGLRLIYFSYDVKMKEKGDIPEGYSVSREKKERFSLILESASTNQTSMYLCASSPPQRDQPQHFGDGTRLSIL.

CDR3 residues: CASSWGLAGHISYEQYF. CDR3 DNA sequence: TGCGCCAGCAGCTGGGGACTAGCGGGGCATATCTCCTACGAGCAGTACTTC. The chain employs TRBV4-1 and TRBJ2-7; TRBD2 aligns across 13 bases. The V and J ends lost 5 bases and 0 bases, in that order; junction bases with no gene match: 7. CDR3 length equals 17 residues. Germline V gene sequence: CDR1 MGHRA, CDR2 YSYEKL.

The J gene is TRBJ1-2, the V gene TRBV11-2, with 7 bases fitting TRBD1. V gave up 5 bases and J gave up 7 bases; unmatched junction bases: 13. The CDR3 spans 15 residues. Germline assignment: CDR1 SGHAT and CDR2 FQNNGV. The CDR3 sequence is CASSPLTGRSVGYTF. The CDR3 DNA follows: TGTGCCAGCAGCCCACTGACAGGGAGGTCGGTTGGCTACACCTTC. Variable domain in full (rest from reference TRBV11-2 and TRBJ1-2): EAGVAQSPRYKIIEKRQSVAFWCNPISGHATLYWYQQILGQGPKLLIQFQNNGVVDDSQLPKDRFSAERLKGVDSTLKIQPAKLEDSAVYLCASSPLTGRSVGYTFGSGTRLTVV.

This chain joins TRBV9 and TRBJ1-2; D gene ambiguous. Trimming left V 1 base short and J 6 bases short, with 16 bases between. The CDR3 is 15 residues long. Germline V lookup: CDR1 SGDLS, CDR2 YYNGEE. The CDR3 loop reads CASSVSIGEYDGYTF. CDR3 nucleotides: TGTGCCAGCAGCGTATCAATCGGGGAATACGATGGCTACACCTTC.

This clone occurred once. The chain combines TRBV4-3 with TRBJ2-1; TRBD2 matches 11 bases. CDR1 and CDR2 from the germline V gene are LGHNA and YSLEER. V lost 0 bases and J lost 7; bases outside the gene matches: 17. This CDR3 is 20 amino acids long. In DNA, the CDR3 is TGCGCCAGCAGCCAAGAAACCCCCGCGGTAGCGGGAGGGCCAAGAAATGAGCAGTTCTTC. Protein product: CASSQETPAVAGGPRNEQFF.

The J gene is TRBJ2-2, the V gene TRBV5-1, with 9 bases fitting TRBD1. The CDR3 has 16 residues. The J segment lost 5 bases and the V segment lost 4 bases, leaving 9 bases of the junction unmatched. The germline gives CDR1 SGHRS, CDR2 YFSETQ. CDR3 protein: CASSPGQGLGTGELFF. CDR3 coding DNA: TGCGCCAGCAGCCCAGGACAGGGGTTAGGTACCGGGGAGCTGTTTTTT. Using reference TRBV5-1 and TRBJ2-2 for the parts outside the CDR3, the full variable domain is KAGVTQTPRYLIKTRGQQVTLSCSPISGHRSVSWYQQTPGQGLQFLFEYFSETQRNKGNFPGRFSGRQFSNSRSEMNVSTLELGDSALYLCASSPGQGLGTGELFFGEGSRLTVL.

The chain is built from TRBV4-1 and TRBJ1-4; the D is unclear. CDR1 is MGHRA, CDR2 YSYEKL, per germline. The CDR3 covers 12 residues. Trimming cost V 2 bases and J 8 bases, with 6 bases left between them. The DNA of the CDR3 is TGCGCCAGCAGCCAAACCGAAGAAAAACTGTTTTTT. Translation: CASSQTEEKLFF.

The DNA of the CDR3 is TGTGCCAGCAGTTTAGCAGGGCAAACTGAAGCTTTCTTT. Translating it yields CASSLAGQTEAFF. The V and J genes are TRBV12-3 or TRBV12-4 and TRBJ1-1; D remains unclear. With 0 bases removed from V and 5 bases from J, the gap between germline ends came to 7 bases. This CDR3 is built from 13 residues.

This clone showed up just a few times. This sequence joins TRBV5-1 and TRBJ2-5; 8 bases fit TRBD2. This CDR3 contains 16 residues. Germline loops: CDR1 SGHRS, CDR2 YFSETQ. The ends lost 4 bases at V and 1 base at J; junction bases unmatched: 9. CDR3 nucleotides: TGCGCCAGCAGCCCGGGGGGCACTAGCGGCCAAGAGACCCAGTACTTC. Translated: CASSPGGTSGQETQYF.

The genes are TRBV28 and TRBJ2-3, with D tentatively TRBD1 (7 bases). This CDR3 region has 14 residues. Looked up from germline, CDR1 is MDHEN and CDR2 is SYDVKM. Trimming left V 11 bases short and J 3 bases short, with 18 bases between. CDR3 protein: CALGGGFITDTQYF. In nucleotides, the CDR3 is TGTGCCTTAGGAGGGGGCTTTATAACAGATACGCAGTATTTT.

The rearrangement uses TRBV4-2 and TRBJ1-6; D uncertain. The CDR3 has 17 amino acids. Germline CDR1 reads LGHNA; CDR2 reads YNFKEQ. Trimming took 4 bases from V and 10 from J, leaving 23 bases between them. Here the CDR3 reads CASSPRLFVQERSPLHF. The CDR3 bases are TGTGCCAGCAGCCCCCGTTTATTTGTCCAGGAAAGGTCACCCCTCCACTTT.

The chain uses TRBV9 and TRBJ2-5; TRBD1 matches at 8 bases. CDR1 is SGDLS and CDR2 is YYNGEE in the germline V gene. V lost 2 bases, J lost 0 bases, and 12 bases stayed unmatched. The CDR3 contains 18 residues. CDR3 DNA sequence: TGTGCCAGCAGCGTCGACAGGGGATCTGGTAGCGACCAAGAGACCCAGTACTTC. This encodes CASSVDRGSGSDQETQYF.